These T cell receptor beta chains were read from a single sample in a study of tumor-infiltrating lymphocytes in primary liver carcinoma. TCRdb reanalysed the multiplex PCR reads using MiXCR and keeps one entry per CDR3 protein. This sample has about 330,000 distinct CDR3 sequences, with roughly two thirds found just once. Sequenced material: peripheral blood. Every receptor here comes from a man aged 35-49 years with primary liver carcinoma and hepatitis B virus infection. Both conserved end residues are part of each CDR3. A D gene is named only where the DNA matches it firmly. The size field is filled for only some rows; it gives once, few, many or a size class.

V,size,J,D,CDR3,DNA
TRBV4-1,-,TRBJ1-3,-,CASSHDSSCSRGSCTIYF,TGCGCCAGCAGCCATGATTCATCGTGCAGCCGAGGTTCTTGCACCATATATTTT
TRBV11-2,many,TRBJ2-1,TRBD2,CASSLEGTSGGLLDEQFF,TGTGCCAGCAGCTTAGAAGGGACTAGCGGAGGCCTTCTGGATGAGCAGTTCTTC
TRBV11-2,-,TRBJ2-5,TRBD1,CASSFHYRGQTQYF,TGCGCCAGCAGCTTCCACTACAGGGGGCAGACCCAGTACTTC
TRBV28,-,TRBJ2-1,-,CASSFDWGRASYNEQFF,TGTGCCAGCAGTTTCGATTGGGGACGGGCCTCCTACAATGAGCAGTTCTTC
TRBV6-5,few,TRBJ2-7,TRBD2,CAIRWRGLAREGRHEQYF,TGTGCGATTAGGTGGAGAGGGCTTGCGCGGGAGGGCCGTCACGAGCAGTACTTC
TRBV4-3,-,TRBJ2-3,-,CASSRDGLTDTQYF,TGCGCAAGCAGCCGAGATGGTCTGACAGATACGCAGTATTTT
TRBV28,few,TRBJ2-7,TRBD1,CASRPTGGREQYF,TGTGCCAGCAGACCTACAGGGGGCAGAGAGCAGTACTTC
TRBV5-1,few,TRBJ2-3,TRBD1,CASSLDRGDLGTQYF,TGCGCCAGCAGCCTGGACAGGGGAGATCTCGGGACGCAGTATTTT
TRBV11-3,-,TRBJ2-7,-,CASSFRGCSEQYF,TGTGCCAGCAGTTTTCGGGGGTGCTCCGAACAGTACTTC
TRBV5-1,-,TRBJ1-2,-,CASSLGEGLTYGYTF,TGCGCCAGCAGCTTGGGAGAGGGGTTGACCTATGGCTACACCTTC
TRBV20-1,-,TRBJ2-1,-,CSASCSRPDCNEQFF,TGCAGTGCTAGTTGTAGCAGGCCGGACTGCAATGAGCAGTTCTTC
TRBV11-2,many,TRBJ2-7,TRBD1,CASSLRPGQGAYEQYF,TGTGCCAGCAGCCTACGTCCGGGACAGGGGGCCTACGAGCAGTACTTC
TRBV5-4,many,TRBJ1-2,-,CASTLGGFGYTF,TGTGCCAGCACCCTGGGGGGGTTTGGCTACACCTTC
TRBV7-8,-,TRBJ1-2,-,CASSLGTGSYGYTF,TGTGCCAGCAGCTTAGGAACAGGGAGCTATGGCTACACCTTC
TRBV29-1,-,TRBJ2-7,TRBD1,CSAGQGASYKQYF,TGCAGCGCGGGACAGGGGGCCTCCTACAAGCAGTACTTC
TRBV28,few,TRBJ2-7,-,CASSSGGGLYEQYF,TGTGCCAGCAGTTCCGGAGGGGGCCTCTACGAGCAGTACTTC
TRBV11-2,once,TRBJ2-1,-,CANSLDHNEQFF,TGTGCCAACAGCTTAGACCACAATGAGCAGTTCTTC
TRBV11-2,-,TRBJ2-7,-,CANSLKARFFYEQYF,TGTGCCAACAGCCTGAAGGCAAGGTTTTTTTACGAGCAGTACTTC
TRBV10-3,-,TRBJ2-5,-,CAIKKGTDSNETQYF,TGTGCCATCAAGAAGGGGACTGACTCTAATGAGACCCAGTACTTC
TRBV10-3,few,TRBJ2-2,TRBD1,CATHSGTENTRELFF,TGTGCCACGCACTCCGGGACAGAGAACACCAGGGAGCTGTTTTTT
TRBV11-2,-,TRBJ2-2,TRBD2,CASSLLGGSAIGELFF,TGTGCCAGCAGCTTATTAGGCGGGAGTGCCATCGGGGAACTGTTTTTT
TRBV11-2,many,TRBJ1-2,-,CASSLQGLNYGYTF,TGTGCCAGCAGTCTTCAGGGCCTTAACTATGGCTACACCTTC
TRBV5-6,few,TRBJ2-4,-,CASSLSLARNIQYF,TGTGCCAGCAGCTTAAGCTTGGCCAGAAACATTCAGTACTTC
TRBV6-2/TRBV6-3,-,TRBJ1-5,-,CASSLSGVSSLSNQPQHF,TGTGCCAGCAGTTTGTCAGGGGTGTCTTCGTTGAGCAATCAGCCCCAGCATTTT
TRBV6-2/TRBV6-3,many,TRBJ1-5,-,CASSPGWQSSQPQHF,TGTGCCAGCAGTCCCGGTTGGCAGTCAAGTCAGCCCCAGCATTTT
TRBV5-1,few,TRBJ1-5,-,CASSLDGDNNQPQHF,TGCGCCAGCAGCTTGGACGGGGATAACAATCAGCCCCAGCATTTT
TRBV5-5,-,TRBJ1-1,TRBD1,CASSFQGVTNTEAFF,TGTGCCAGTAGCTTTCAGGGGGTGACGAACACTGAAGCTTTCTTT
TRBV4-1,-,TRBJ2-1,-,CASIRPGTNEQIF,TGCGCCAGCATCCGGCCAGGGACCAATGAGCAGATCTTC
TRBV11-3,once,TRBJ2-2,-,CASSVLESGIGELFF,TGTGCCAGCAGCGTCCTAGAGAGTGGCATCGGGGAGCTGTTTTTT
TRBV12-3/TRBV12-4,-,TRBJ2-1,TRBD2,CASSLSGSNEQFF,TGTGCCAGCAGCCTTAGCGGGAGCAATGAGCAGTTCTTC
TRBV11-2,-,TRBJ2-1,-,CASSRSGTSYNKQFF,TGTGCCAGCAGCAGATCAGGGACCTCCTACAATAAGCAGTTCTTC
TRBV4-1,many,TRBJ1-6,TRBD1,CASSRQGFGDNSPLHF,TGCGCCAGCAGTAGACAGGGTTTCGGGGATAATTCACCCCTCCACTTT
TRBV5-1,-,TRBJ2-7,TRBD2,CASSFTVSTSGSWAYEQYF,TGCGCCAGCAGCTTTACTGTATCGACTAGCGGGAGCTGGGCTTACGAGCAGTACTTC
TRBV11-2,-,TRBJ1-4,-,CASNLDLTDREKLFF,TGTGCCAGCAACTTAGATTTGACCGACAGGGAAAAACTGTTTTTT
TRBV6-5,many,TRBJ2-5,TRBD2,CASSYSNSLAGSQETQYF,TGTGCCAGCAGTTACTCGAATTCCCTAGCGGGTTCCCAGGAGACCCAGTACTTC
TRBV5-6,-,TRBJ2-7,TRBD2,CASSPAGGSGRGISHEQYF,TGTGCCAGCAGCCCCGCGGGGGGTAGCGGGAGGGGTATCTCCCACGAGCAGTACTTC
TRBV4-3,many,TRBJ1-6,-,CASSQETIANSPLHF,TGCGCCAGCAGCCAAGAAACGATAGCAAATTCACCCCTCCACTTT
TRBV11-1,-,TRBJ2-1,TRBD2,CASSERTSGTFYNEQLF,TGTGCCAGCAGCGAGAGGACTAGCGGGACATTCTACAATGAGCAGCTCTTC
TRBV6-1,-,TRBJ2-3,-,CASRRDELGTQYF,TGTGCCAGCAGACGGGACGAGTTGGGTACGCAGTATTTC
TRBV6-2/TRBV6-3,few,TRBJ2-1,TRBD2,CATGLAGGLWSSNEQFF,TGTGCCACCGGACTAGCGGGAGGGCTTTGGAGTTCGAATGAGCAGTTCTTC
TRBV16,-,TRBJ2-7,-,CASSQSAQGAYEQYF,TGTGCCAGCAGCCAAAGTGCCCAGGGTGCCTACGAGCAGTACTTC
TRBV5-6,many,TRBJ1-4,-,CASSLLGETNEKLFF,TGTGCCAGCAGCTTGTTAGGGGAAACTAATGAAAAACTGTTTTTT
TRBV11-2,few,TRBJ2-2,-,CASSLRAGTGELFF,TGTGCCAGCAGCTTAAGGGCGGGTACCGGGGAGCTGTTTTTT
TRBV2,-,TRBJ2-7,-,CASSDKMTQFYEQYF,TGTGCCAGTAGTGACAAGATGACACAATTCTACGAGCAGTACTTC
TRBV9,-,TRBJ2-7,TRBD2,CASSVGKLAGDEQYF,TGTGCCAGCAGCGTAGGAAAGCTAGCGGGAGACGAGCAGTACTTC
TRBV5-6,many,TRBJ1-1,-,CASSLAGNSEAFF,TGTGCCAGCAGCTTGGCAGGGAACTCTGAAGCTTTCTTT
TRBV6-6,few,TRBJ2-5,-,CASSYSSTLGETQYF,TGTGCCAGCAGTTACTCATCTACTCTAGGAGAGACCCAGTACTTC
TRBV5-1,once,TRBJ2-1,TRBD1,CVSSTGTANNEQFF,TGCGTCAGCAGCACCGGGACAGCGAACAATGAGCAGTTCTTC
TRBV11-2,-,TRBJ2-1,TRBD2,CASSLLREFYNEQIF,TGTGCCAGCAGCTTATTGCGGGAGTTCTACAATGAGCAGATCTTC
TRBV10-3,-,TRBJ2-1,TRBD2,CATGTSPDNEQFF,TGTGCCACAGGGACTAGCCCTGACAATGAGCAGTTCTTC
TRBV6-1,-,TRBJ1-2,-,CANSPGFNYDYTF,TGTGCCAACAGTCCCGGTTTCAACTATGACTACACCTTC
TRBV6-5,many,TRBJ2-3,TRBD2,CASSYSGLAAPPTDTQYF,TGTGCCAGCAGTTACTCGGGACTAGCGGCCCCCCCCACAGATACGCAGTATTTT
TRBV11-1,-,TRBJ1-1,TRBD1,CVSSETGADKTEAFF,TGTGTCAGCAGCGAAACAGGGGCGGATAAGACTGAAGCTTTCTTT
TRBV10-3,many,TRBJ2-5,TRBD1,CAISRDRGLQETQYF,TGTGCCATCAGTCGGGACAGGGGGCTCCAAGAGACCCAGTACTTC
TRBV6-1,few,TRBJ1-5,TRBD1,CASSATGANQPQHF,TGTGCCAGCAGTGCGACAGGGGCCAATCAGCCCCAGCATTTT
TRBV4-1,-,TRBJ2-2,TRBD1,CDSNDMDRGLTGELFF,TGCGATAGCAACGATATGGACAGGGGGTTAACCGGGGAGCTGTTTTTT
TRBV10-3,many,TRBJ1-3,TRBD1,CAMTDRANGNTIYF,TGTGCCATGACGGACAGGGCTAATGGAAACACCATATATTTT
TRBV29-1,-,TRBJ2-3,-,CSVDDRTGTQYF,TGCAGCGTAGATGACAGAACAGGTACGCAGTATTTT
TRBV6-1,-,TRBJ1-2,TRBD1,CTSSEGGSDGVYGYTF,TGTACCAGCAGTGAAGGGGGCTCAGACGGAGTCTATGGCTACACCTTC
TRBV14,-,TRBJ2-5,-,CASSQDMGANFETQYF,TGTGCCAGCAGCCAAGATATGGGGGCCAATTTTGAGACCCAGTACTTC